The 17 T cell receptor beta chains below were found in one sample sequenced in a study of glioma-infiltrating T cells after dendritic cell vaccination. Sample time point: after dendritic cell vaccination, including at tumor progression/relapse. Data came from immunoSEQ multiplex PCR; TCRdb stores just in-frame clones and leaves some out. The sample lists about 100,000 clones, around 80% seen once, with 5.4% in the top ten. The specimen was blood, collected after dendritic cell vaccination. Every receptor here comes from a human donor with glioblastoma.

The count of this clone is one. The chain is built from TRBV15 and TRBJ2-5, with 9 bases that match TRBD1. Germline V gene data show CDR1 as LNHNV and CDR2 as YYDKDF (reference sequence). The CDR3 consists of 13 residues. The V segment lost 6 bases and the J segment 11 bases; nucleotides outside the gene matches: 10. In DNA, the CDR3 is TGTGCCACCAGTCATACAGGGGGCCAGGAGCAGTACTTC. Its translation: CATSHTGGQEQYF.

The chain carries TRBV9 and TRBJ1-2, with 10 bases that match TRBD1. The CDR3 has 18 amino acids. Germline CDR1 and CDR2: SGDLS and YYNGEE. Trimming removed 2 bases from V and 0 bases from J; junction bases left unmatched: 10. CDR3 DNA sequence: TGTGCCAGCAGCGTGTCCGGGACAGGGGTTATTGCTAACTATGGCTACACCTTC. The encoded protein is CASSVSGTGVIANYGYTF. The complete variable domain, with remaining parts taken from reference TRBV9 and TRBJ1-2, reads DSGVTQTPKHLITATGQRVTLRCSPRSGDLSVYWYQQSLDQGLQFLIQYYNGEERAKGNILERFSAQQFPDLHSELNLSSLELGDSALYFCASSVSGTGVIANYGYTFGSGTRLTVV.

This clone was recorded once. The chain combines TRBV7-8 with TRBJ2-7, with TRBD2 as a possible D gene (6 bases). V was trimmed by 1 base and J by 13 bases, leaving 20 bases between them. Germline V lookup: CDR1 SGHVS, CDR2 FQNEAQ. CDR3 length: 14 amino acids. This chain's CDR3 is CASSLVGNRGTSYF. The DNA for the CDR3 is TGTGCCAGCAGCTTAGTGGGGAACCGGGGGACCAGTTACTTC.

The rearrangement links TRBV28 to TRBJ1-4; D is possibly TRBD1 (5 bases). This CDR3 comprises 15 residues. From germline, CDR1 is MDHEN and CDR2 SYDVKM. Trimming removed 2 bases from V and 5 bases from J, with 12 bases in between. The CDR3 loop reads CASSLRQGTNEKLFF. CDR3 nucleotide sequence: TGTGCCAGCAGTTTAAGGCAGGGCACGAATGAAAAACTGTTTTTT.

CDR3 loop: CASSHRRDYGYTF. CDR3 in DNA: TGCGCCAGCAGCCATCGGCGGGACTATGGCTACACCTTC. This chain uses TRBV4-1 with TRBJ1-2; D uncertain. Germline V gene lookup returns CDR1 MGHRA and CDR2 YSYEKL. V lost 3 bases to trimming and J lost 3 bases, with 8 bases between them. The length of the CDR3 is 13 residues.

The chain employs TRBV6-5 and TRBJ2-1; 10 bases align to TRBD2. V dropped 2 bases and J dropped 7; count of bases not matched to a gene: 8. The germline gives CDR1 MNHEY, CDR2 SVGAGI. The CDR3 has 16 amino acids. CDR3 nucleotides: TGTGCCAGCAGTTACGGGAAAGCGGGGGGGCCTAATGAGCAGTTCTTC. It is translated as CASSYGKAGGPNEQFF.

The rearrangement joins TRBV9 to TRBJ2-2; no definite D call. The germline V gene has CDR1 SGDLS and CDR2 YYNGEE. V was trimmed by 2 bases and J by 1 base, leaving 12 bases between them. This CDR3 has 16 residues. CDR3 nucleotide sequence: TGTGCCAGCAGCGTTTCGAGTACGGGGAACACCGGGGAGCTGTTTTTT. Translated: CASSVSSTGNTGELFF.

This chain uses TRBV6-1 with TRBJ2-7; 9 bases are a match to TRBD1. Germline V gene data show CDR1 as MNHNS and CDR2 as SASEGT. With V trimmed by 3 bases and J by 1 base, 13 bases remained unmatched. The CDR3 has 18 residues. The CDR3 DNA reads as TGTGCCAGCAGTGATCACCGGGACAGGGTATTACCTTCCTACGAGCAGTACTTC. Translation: CASSDHRDRVLPSYEQYF.

The chain carries TRBV7-2 and TRBJ1-1, with D hard to call. Germline V gives CDR1 SGHTA, CDR2 FQGNSA. The CDR3 has 13 residues. The V gene lost 5 bases and the J gene lost 3 bases, with 10 bases spanning the gap. The CDR3 here is CASSQWRDTEAFF. The DNA for the CDR3 is TGTGCCAGCAGCCAATGGAGGGACACTGAAGCTTTCTTT.

The CDR3 spells CASSPESHTDTQYF. The CDR3 DNA reads as TGTGCCAGCAGCCCCGAGAGCCACACAGATACGCAGTATTTT. This chain joins TRBV9 and TRBJ2-3; D gene ambiguous. Germline V gene lookup returns CDR1 SGDLS and CDR2 YYNGEE. The CDR3 sequence is 14 residues long. Trimming shortened V by 4 bases and J by 2 bases, and 11 bases separated the two germline ends.

This clone has only one observation. V usage is TRBV18 and J usage is TRBJ2-5; 10 bases agree with TRBD2. There are 17 residues in the CDR3. The V gene end was trimmed by 2 bases and the J gene end by 1 base; junction bases not matched to a gene: 7. Germline V lookup: CDR1 KGHSH, CDR2 LQKENI. As DNA, the CDR3 is TGTGCCAGCTCACCAACTACTAGCGGGATCAGCCAAGAGACCCAGTACTTC. The encoded protein is CASSPTTSGISQETQYF.

The gene calls are TRBV19 and TRBJ1-2; no reliable D call. The CDR3 is 16 residues long. Looked up from germline, CDR1 is LNHDA and CDR2 is SQIVND (reference sequence). The ends were cut back, 1 base at V and 8 bases at J, with 20 bases in the middle. The CDR3: CASSIAQVGRVEGYTF. The CDR3 nucleotides are TGTGCCAGTAGTATAGCGCAAGTAGGGAGGGTGGAAGGCTACACCTTC.

The chain has TRBV27 and TRBJ2-3; D is unclear. The CDR3 has 13 amino acids. Trimming removed 0 bases at V and 10 bases at J, with 11 bases between. CDR1 MNHEY and CDR2 SMNVEV come from the germline V gene (reference sequence). The CDR3 nucleotides are TGTGCCAGCAGTTTATCGTCGGCAGGCCCGCAGTATTTT. This codes for CASSLSSAGPQYF.

V is TRBV30 and J is TRBJ1-6; perhaps TRBD1 as D (6 bases). Germline V gives CDR1 GTSNPN, CDR2 SVGIG (reference sequence). V was clipped by 3 bases and J by 13 bases, with 16 bases between them. This CDR3 is built from 13 residues. DNA for the CDR3: TGTGCCTGGAGAGATTCACAGGGATCGCCCCTCCACTTT. Translated: CAWRDSQGSPLHF.

This sequence joins TRBV5-1 and TRBJ2-1, with D perhaps TRBD2 (7 bases). CDR3 size: 15 residues. V gave up 4 bases and J gave up 4 bases, with 15 bases separating them. Germline values: CDR1 SGHRS, CDR2 YFSETQ. The CDR3 DNA reads as TGCGCCAGCAGCGTCGAGGGGGGGCGGTACAATGAGCAGTTCTTC. Translated, it gives CASSVEGGRYNEQFF. Full variable domain (outside the CDR3, taken from reference TRBV5-1 and TRBJ2-1): KAGVTQTPRYLIKTRGQQVTLSCSPISGHRSVSWYQQTPGQGLQFLFEYFSETQRNKGNFPGRFSGRQFSNSRSEMNVSTLELGDSALYLCASSVEGGRYNEQFFGPGTRLTVL.

The chain uses TRBV10-1 and TRBJ2-1; 10 bases match TRBD1. CDR1 and CDR2 (germline): WNHNN, SYGVQD (reference sequence). The CDR3 contains 16 residues. Trimming cost V 5 bases and J 4 bases; bases outside gene matches: 8. The CDR3 loop reads CASSKTGTGVYNEQFF. CDR3 sequence (DNA): TGCGCCAGCAGTAAAACCGGGACAGGGGTTTACAATGAGCAGTTCTTC.

This clone was seen only once. J is TRBJ2-5 and V is TRBV11-1, with TRBD1 matching over 7 bases. Germline V gene lookup returns CDR1 SGHAT and CDR2 FQDESV (reference sequence). The CDR3 contains 15 residues. Trimming took 5 bases from V and 3 from J; bases not matched to a gene: 9. This CDR3 reads CASSLQTGWEETQYF. The CDR3 bases are TGTGCCAGCAGCCTCCAGACAGGGTGGGAAGAGACCCAGTACTTC.